The 12 T cell receptor beta chains below were found in one sample sequenced in a study of regulatory T cells in long-lasting Graves disease. Time point specified: newly diagnosed GD, antithyroid drugs for less than 3 months. Researchers made the TCR library from RNA that was extracted from PBMCs. Arm-PCR of CDR3 regions and iRepertoire HTBI primers were used to build TCR beta libraries. TCRdb analysed the multiplex PCR reads with MiXCR anew, one entry per CDR3 protein. The sample records some 500,000 distinct CDR3 sequences, roughly 14% being singletons. The data also belong to a second study, concerning T cells in Graves' hyperthyroidism and ophthalmopathy.

Sequences were derived from peripheral blood mononuclear cells (PBMCs), sampled at new diagnosis, from a patient treated with antithyroid drugs. These receptors originate from a man aged 30-40 years with Graves disease.

The sample holds many counts of this clonotype. The junction differs from germline at one of its ends, possibly a read error. This chain connects TRBV5-1 to TRBJ2-7, with 13 nucleotides matching TRBD2. The CDR3 totals 15 residues. In germline, CDR1 is SGHRS, CDR2 YFSETQ. CDR3 coding DNA: TGTGCCAGCAGTTCCGGACTAGCGGGAGCCTACGAGCAGTACTTC. The encoded protein is CASSSGLAGAYEQYF.

This clonotype appeared many times. The V and J genes are TRBV14 and TRBJ1-1; unclear D gene. The CDR3 runs to 13 residues. Germline values: CDR1 SGHDN, CDR2 FVKESK. The V and J ends lost 11 bases and 0 bases respectively, with 13 bases between them. The CDR3 DNA follows: TGTGCCTCCGGGGAATACATGAACACTGAAGCTTTCTTT. Translating gives CASGEYMNTEAFF.

This clonotype was found many times. The rearrangement uses TRBV12-3 or TRBV12-4 and TRBJ2-7, with no clear D. The CDR3 consists of 12 residues. The V end was cut by 2 bases, the J end by 9 bases, with 11 bases between. CDR3 sequence reads: CASSLIGFGQYF. CDR3 DNA sequence: TGTGCCAGCAGTTTAATAGGGTTTGGGCAGTACTTC.

This clonotype was found many times. This chain uses TRBV28 with TRBJ1-1, with 8 bases fitting TRBD1. Looked up from germline, CDR1 is MDHEN and CDR2 is SYDVKM. There are 15 residues in the CDR3. V trimming: 5 bases; J trimming: 0 bases; junction bases outside the gene matches: 5. CDR3: CASSAPGQVNTEAFF. The CDR3 region has the DNA TGTGCCAGCAGTGCCCCGGGACAGGTGAACACTGAAGCTTTCTTT.

This clonotype was seen many times. The rearrangement joins TRBV7-9 to TRBJ2-5, with D perhaps assigned TRBD1 or TRBD2 (5 bases each). Trimming left V 7 bases short and J 3 bases short, with 15 bases between. This CDR3 has 14 residues. Germline V gene lookup returns CDR1 SEHNR and CDR2 FQNEAQ (reference sequence). CDR3 sequence: CASTPGALEETQYF. As DNA, the CDR3 is TGTGCCAGCACCCCCGGGGCCCTTGAAGAGACCCAGTACTTC.

A note on this clonotype: It may be a read error: a sequence one base away is much more abundant. This chain uses TRBV29-1 with TRBJ2-2; D possibly corresponds to TRBD1 (6 bases). Germline V gene data show CDR1 as SQVTM and CDR2 as ANQGSEA. Trimming took 7 bases from V and 7 from J, leaving 19 bases between them. This CDR3 has 14 residues. The CDR3 reads CSAVTGTFIGELFF. Written as DNA, the CDR3 is TGCAGCGCCGTGACAGGAACTTTCATCGGGGAGCTGTTTTTT.

The table lists this clonotype with many counts. This rearrangement joins TRBV6-1 to TRBJ2-7, with TRBD1 matching 9 bases. V lost 5 bases and J lost 5; bases outside the gene matches: 7. The CDR3 runs 14 residues. Germline lookup yields CDR1 MNHNS and CDR2 SASEGT. The CDR3 region is CASSPDRGLDEQYF. The CDR3 DNA follows: TGTGCCAGCAGTCCGGACAGGGGCTTGGACGAGCAGTACTTC.

This clonotype was seen at least ten times. The chain joins TRBV7-9 to TRBJ2-3, with D hard to call. The CDR3 is 12 amino acids. V was cut by 1 base and J by 8 bases, with 7 bases left in between. Germline CDR1 is SEHNR and CDR2 is FQNEAQ (reference sequence). As DNA, the CDR3 is TGTGCCAGCAGCTTAGGGGAAGCTACGCAGTATTTT. This encodes CASSLGEATQYF.

V usage is TRBV5-5 and J usage is TRBJ1-2, with 7 bases lining up with TRBD1. Germline loops: CDR1 SGHKS, CDR2 YYEKEE (reference sequence). The CDR3 loop spans 14 amino acids. Trimming removed 3 bases from V and 13 bases from J; junction bases left unmatched: 15. For the CDR3, the DNA is TGTGCCAGCAGCTCACCCTCCGGGACAGACCTTCGCACCTTC. Translation: CASSSPSGTDLRTF.

This clonotype was counted once. J is TRBJ2-2 and V is TRBV7-2; D tentatively reads TRBD1 or TRBD2 (7 bases each). There are 16 residues in the CDR3. Trimming took off 8 bases at V and 4 bases at J, with 20 bases between the two ends. Germline V gives CDR1 SGHTA, CDR2 FQGNSA. DNA for the CDR3: TGTGCCAGCGGCTCGACAGGGAGGGGTCCCACCGGGGAGCTGTTTTTT. Translation gives CASGSTGRGPTGELFF.

As regards this clonotype: A read error may explain this, as a much larger clone is one base away. V is TRBV12-3 or TRBV12-4 and J is TRBJ2-7; the D is unclear. The CDR3 runs to 18 residues. The CDR3 nucleotides are TGTGCCAGCAGCGCAGCTCCCCTTTCTCGGACCTACCCCTACGAGCAGTGCTTC. This codes for CASSAAPLSRTYPYEQCF.

The chain employs TRBV20-1 and TRBJ1-1, with 7 bases lining up with TRBD1. V shed 2 bases, J shed 6 bases, and the junction held 15 bases outside the gene matches. Germline assignment: CDR1 DFQATT and CDR2 SNEGSKA (reference sequence). The CDR3 contains 16 residues. The CDR3 loop is CSARIDVTGFSAEAFF. CDR3 in DNA: TGCAGTGCTAGAATCGATGTGACAGGGTTCTCCGCTGAAGCTTTCTTT.